This T cell receptor beta chain is from a study of T-cell memory formation after mild COVID-19. TCRdb analysed the 5' RACE reads with MiXCR anew, one entry per CDR3 protein. The table lists about 430,000 distinct CDR3 sequences, 20% to 25% of them singletons. This clonotype has a handful of counts. Its specificity is unknown. Trimming removed 1 base at V and 4 bases at J, with 15 bases between. Per the germline V gene, CDR1 is MGHDK and CDR2 is SYGVNS. The CDR3 extends over 16 amino acids. Findings and limits, study-wide: Among CD4+ contracting clones, most were CM and EM, and CD8+ ones EMRA. Pre-infection memory held some responding clones, suggesting pre-existing cross-reactive T cells responded. Day 15 to 85 contracting clones showed balanced CD4/CD8; later expanders leaned CD4+.

Sequenced sample: PBMCs or a T cell subset sorted from them (not recorded which). This rearrangement joins TRBV25-1 to TRBJ2-3; D perhaps matches TRBD2 (5 bases). The sequence was obtained from an adult woman who had mild COVID-19 (a few samples of this study predate the infection). Cell type and time point are not known. This chain's CDR3 is CASSESGRTPPDTQYF. In nucleotides, the CDR3 is TGTGCCAGCAGTGAATCAGGACGGACTCCCCCAGATACGCAGTATTTT.